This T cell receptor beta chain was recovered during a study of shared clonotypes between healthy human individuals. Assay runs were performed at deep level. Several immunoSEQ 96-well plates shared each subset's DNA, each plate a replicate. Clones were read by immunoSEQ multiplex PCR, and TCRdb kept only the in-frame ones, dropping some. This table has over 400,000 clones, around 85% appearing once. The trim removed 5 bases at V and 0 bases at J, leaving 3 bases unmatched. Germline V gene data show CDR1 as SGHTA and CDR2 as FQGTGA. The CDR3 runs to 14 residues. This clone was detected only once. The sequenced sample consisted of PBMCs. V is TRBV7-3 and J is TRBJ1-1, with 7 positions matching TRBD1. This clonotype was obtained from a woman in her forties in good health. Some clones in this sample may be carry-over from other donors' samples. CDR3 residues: CASSPTGLNTEAFF. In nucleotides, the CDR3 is TGTGCCAGCAGCCCGACAGGGTTGAACACTGAAGCTTTCTTT.